The entry that follows covers one T cell receptor (beta chain) sequence. The antigen remains unidentified. This entry is derived from a study of vaccination effects on CD4 cells after COVID-19. For the study at large: The vaccine given was either BNT162b2 or mRNA-1273, in two doses. Study-wide results and caveats: Among infection- and vaccine-induced clones, marked clonal contraction occurred late after vaccination.

Having been cultured for roughly 11 days, the cells underwent CD4+ T cell isolation. The V and J ends lost 2 bases and 4 bases respectively, with 10 bases between them. The CDR3 covers 13 residues. The germline gives CDR1 SGHRS, CDR2 YFSETQ. Libraries were prepared by immunoSEQ multiplex PCR; TCRdb keeps only in-frame clonotypes and omits some of them. The data contain tens of thousands of clones, 55% to 65% of them singletons. V is TRBV5-1 and J is TRBJ2-7, with D perhaps TRBD1 (6 bases). The sequences come from CD4+ T cells from PBMCs cultured without peptide, collected before COVID-19 vaccination. The TCR comes from a human donor who received a COVID-19 vaccine. CDR3 sequence reads: CASSLGQQYEQYF. The CDR3, as DNA: TGCGCCAGCAGCTTAGGACAGCAGTACGAGCAGTACTTC.